The rows below give T cell receptor beta chains drawn from one sample of a study of T cell responses to AZD1222 COVID-19 vaccine. The data were produced by immunoSEQ multiplex PCR, yet TCRdb's version contains in-frame clones alone and is incomplete. Here the sample spans 100,000 to 120,000 clones, approximately 88% being singletons. Sequencing used peripheral blood, obtained 28 days after the second AZD1222 dose. The source is an adult who received the AZD1222 COVID-19 vaccine. CDR3s include the opening cysteine and the closing phenylalanine or tryptophan.

>TRBV6-1|TRBJ1-5
CASSEAAGSRPQHF
>TRBV6-1|TRBJ2-5
CASSDTTLARETQYF
>TRBV4-2|TRBJ1-4
CASSQGGSDPPNF
>TRBV19|TRBJ2-3
CASSIGEAAITDTQYF
>TRBV6-1|TRBJ2-1
CASSEPPPWVQFF
>TRBV5-4|TRBJ1-5
CASSLGGQGNQPQHF
>TRBV18|TRBJ1-2
CASSPAGTGEGYTF
>TRBV5-6|TRBJ1-1
CASSWDRVAEAFF
>TRBV3-1/TRBV3-2|TRBJ1-1
CASSLQTGVMNTEAFF
>TRBV2|TRBJ1-5
CASSGGQGAGQPQHF
>TRBV19|TRBJ2-5
CASSMVKETQYF
>TRBV6-5|TRBJ1-2
CASPSTEGLQGYTF
>TRBV7-3|TRBJ2-1
CASSFRQNPSYNEQFF
>TRBV21-1|TRBJ2-3
CASRTMGERGCGATQYF
>TRBV29-1|TRBJ2-3
CSVGSGIIDTQYF
>TRBV4-2|TRBJ2-1
CASSQENTPLGEQFF
>TRBV5-4|TRBJ2-7
CASSLAVGTYEQYF
>TRBV6-5|TRBJ1-5
CASRTSNQPQHF
>TRBV6-2/TRBV6-3|TRBJ2-5
CASSYRSGGGETQYF